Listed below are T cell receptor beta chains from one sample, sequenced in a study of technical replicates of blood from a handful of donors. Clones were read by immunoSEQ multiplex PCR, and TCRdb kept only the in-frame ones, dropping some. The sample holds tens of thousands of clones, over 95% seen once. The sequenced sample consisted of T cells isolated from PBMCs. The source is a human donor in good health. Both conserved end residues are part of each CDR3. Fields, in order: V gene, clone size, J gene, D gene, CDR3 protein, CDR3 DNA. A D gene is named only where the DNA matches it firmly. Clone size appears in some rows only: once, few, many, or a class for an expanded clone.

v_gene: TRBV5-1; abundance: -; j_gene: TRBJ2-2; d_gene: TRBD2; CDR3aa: CASSPIGLAGVSGELFF; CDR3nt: TGCGCCAGCAGCCCTATAGGACTAGCGGGAGTATCCGGGGAGCTGTTTTTT
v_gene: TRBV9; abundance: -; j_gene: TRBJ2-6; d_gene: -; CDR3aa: CASSDRHPSGANVLTF; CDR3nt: TGTGCCAGCAGCGACAGACATCCCTCTGGGGCCAACGTCCTGACTTTC
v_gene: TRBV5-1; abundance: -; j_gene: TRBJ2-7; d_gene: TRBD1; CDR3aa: CASSLVSPGQGYEQYF; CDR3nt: TGCGCCAGCAGCTTGGTGTCCCCGGGACAGGGTTACGAGCAGTACTTC
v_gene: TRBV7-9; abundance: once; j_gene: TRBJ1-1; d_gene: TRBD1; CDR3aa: CASGRGPNTEAFF; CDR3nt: TGTGCCAGCGGCAGGGGGCCGAACACTGAAGCTTTCTTT
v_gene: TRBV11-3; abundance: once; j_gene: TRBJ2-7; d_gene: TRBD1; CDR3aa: CASSLGGQNYEQYF; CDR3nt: TGTGCCAGCAGCTTAGGGGGACAGAATTACGAGCAGTACTTC
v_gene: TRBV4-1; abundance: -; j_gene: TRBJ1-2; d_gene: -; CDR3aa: CASSSGGSLNYGYTF; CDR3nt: TGCGCCAGCAGCTCGGGTGGAAGCCTTAACTATGGCTACACCTTC
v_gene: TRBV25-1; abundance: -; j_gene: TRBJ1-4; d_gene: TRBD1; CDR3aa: CASSDDRGASTNEKLFF; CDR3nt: TGTGCCAGCAGTGATGACAGGGGCGCTTCAACTAATGAAAAACTGTTTTTT
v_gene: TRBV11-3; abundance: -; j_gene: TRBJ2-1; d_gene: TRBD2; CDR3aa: CASTLGGLAGVREQFF; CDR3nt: TGTGCCAGCACCCTAGGTGGCCTAGCGGGAGTGAGAGAGCAGTTCTTC
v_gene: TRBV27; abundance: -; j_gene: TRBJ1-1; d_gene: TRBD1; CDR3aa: CASSSPGQGGLFEAFF; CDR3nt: TGTGCCAGCAGTTCTCCGGGACAGGGAGGGCTGTTTGAAGCTTTCTTT
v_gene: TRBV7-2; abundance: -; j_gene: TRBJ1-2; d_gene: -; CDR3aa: CASSHPGRTIYGYTF; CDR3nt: TGTGCCAGCAGCCATCCGGGACGGACTATCTATGGCTACACCTTC
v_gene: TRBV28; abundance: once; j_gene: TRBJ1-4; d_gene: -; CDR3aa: CASSSERRGREKLFF; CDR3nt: TGTGCCAGCAGTTCCGAGAGGAGGGGCCGGGAAAAACTGTTTTTT
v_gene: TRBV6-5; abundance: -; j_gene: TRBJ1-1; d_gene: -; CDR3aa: CASARGEGNTEAFF; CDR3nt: TGTGCCAGCGCCCGCGGGGAGGGCAACACTGAAGCTTTCTTT
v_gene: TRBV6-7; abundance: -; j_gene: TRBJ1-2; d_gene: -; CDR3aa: CASSDCRGTGGYTF; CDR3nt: TGTGCCAGCAGTGATTGCCGGGGAACCGGCGGCTACACCTTC
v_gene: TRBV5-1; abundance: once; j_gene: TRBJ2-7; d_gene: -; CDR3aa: CASSLSQYEQYF; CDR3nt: TGCGCCAGCAGCTTGTCCCAATACGAGCAGTACTTC
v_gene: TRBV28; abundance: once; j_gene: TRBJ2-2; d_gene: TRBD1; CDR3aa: CASSPTGTGELFF; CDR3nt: TGTGCCAGCAGCCCGACAGGGACCGGGGAGCTGTTTTTT
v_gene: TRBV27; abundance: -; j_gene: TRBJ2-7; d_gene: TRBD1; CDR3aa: CASTPGTGELAPTYEQYF; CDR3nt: TGTGCCAGCACTCCCGGGACAGGGGAACTAGCGCCCACCTACGAGCAGTACTTC
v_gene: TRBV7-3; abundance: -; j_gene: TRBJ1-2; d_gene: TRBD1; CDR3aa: CASSLQGGQGVVKTF; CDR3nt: TGTGCCAGCAGCTTACAAGGGGGACAGGGGGTAGTGAAAACCTTC
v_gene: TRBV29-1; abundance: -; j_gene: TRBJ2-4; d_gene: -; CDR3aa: CSVGGAGGSIQYF; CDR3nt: TGCAGCGTTGGGGGCGCAGGTGGTAGTATTCAGTACTTC
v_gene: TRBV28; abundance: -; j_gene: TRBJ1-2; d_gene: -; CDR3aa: CASSSLGTDYGYTF; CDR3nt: TGTGCCAGCAGTTCCTTAGGGACTGACTATGGCTACACCTTC
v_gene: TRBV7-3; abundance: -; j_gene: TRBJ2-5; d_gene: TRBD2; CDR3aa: CATCRGGREETQYF; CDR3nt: TGTGCCACCTGTCGGGGCGGGAGAGAAGAGACCCAGTACTTC
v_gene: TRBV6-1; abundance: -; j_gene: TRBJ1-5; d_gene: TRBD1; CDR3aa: CASSPTGLYQPQHF; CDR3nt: TGTGCCAGCTCCCCGACAGGGCTATATCAGCCCCAGCATTTT
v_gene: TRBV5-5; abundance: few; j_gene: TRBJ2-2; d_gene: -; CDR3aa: CASSSLGEFKSGELFF; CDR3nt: TGTGCCAGCAGCTCCCTAGGTGAATTTAAGTCCGGGGAGCTGTTTTTT
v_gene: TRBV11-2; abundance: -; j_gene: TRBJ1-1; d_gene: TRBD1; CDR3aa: CASSSRGQDPTAFF; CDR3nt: TGTGCCAGCAGCTCCCGGGGACAGGACCCGACGGCTTTCTTT
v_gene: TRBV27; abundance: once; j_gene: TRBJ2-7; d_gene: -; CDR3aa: CASTPTRMSYEQYF; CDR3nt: TGTGCCAGCACCCCTACGAGGATGTCCTACGAGCAGTACTTC
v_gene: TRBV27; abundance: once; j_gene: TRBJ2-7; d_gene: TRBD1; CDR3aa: CASSLLQGAEQYF; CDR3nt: TGTGCCAGCAGTTTATTGCAGGGGGCCGAGCAGTACTTC
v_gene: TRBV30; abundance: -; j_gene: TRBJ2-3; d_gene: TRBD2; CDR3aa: CAWSNPWRGEEDTQYF; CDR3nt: TGTGCCTGGAGTAACCCCTGGCGGGGGGAAGAGGATACGCAGTATTTT
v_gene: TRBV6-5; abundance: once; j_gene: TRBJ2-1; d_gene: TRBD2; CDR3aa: CASRRGTSGNNEQFF; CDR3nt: TGTGCCAGCAGGCGAGGGACTAGCGGGAACAATGAGCAGTTCTTC
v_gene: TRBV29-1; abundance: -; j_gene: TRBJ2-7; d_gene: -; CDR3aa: CSVELTGAYEQYF; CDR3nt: TGCAGCGTTGAACTCACGGGGGCCTACGAGCAGTACTTC
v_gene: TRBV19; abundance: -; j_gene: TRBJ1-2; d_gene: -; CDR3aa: CASSMLMTGQSTNYGYTF; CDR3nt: TGTGCCAGTAGTATGTTGATGACAGGCCAATCCACTAACTATGGCTACACCTTC
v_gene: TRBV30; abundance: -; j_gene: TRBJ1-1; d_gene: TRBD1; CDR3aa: CARIGSGGTEAFF; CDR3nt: TGTGCCCGTATAGGTTCAGGGGGCACTGAAGCTTTCTTT
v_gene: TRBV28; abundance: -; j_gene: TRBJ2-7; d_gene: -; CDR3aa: CASSLTLGEGYF; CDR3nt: TGTGCCAGCAGTTTAACTTTAGGCGAGGGGTACTTC
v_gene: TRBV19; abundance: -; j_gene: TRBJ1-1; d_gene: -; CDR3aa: CASTPTGPNTEAFF; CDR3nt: TGTGCCAGTACCCCGACAGGCCCGAACACTGAAGCTTTCTTT
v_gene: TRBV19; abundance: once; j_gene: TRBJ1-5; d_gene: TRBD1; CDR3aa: CASSMRTGASNQPQHF; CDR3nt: TGTGCCAGTAGTATGAGGACAGGGGCCAGTAATCAGCCCCAGCATTTT
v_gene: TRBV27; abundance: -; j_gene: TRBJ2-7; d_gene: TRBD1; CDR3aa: CASSYTGTGGEQYF; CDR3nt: TGTGCCAGCAGTTATACCGGGACAGGGGGCGAGCAGTACTTC
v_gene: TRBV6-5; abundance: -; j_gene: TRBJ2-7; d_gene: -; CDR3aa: CASSYSFDRPYYEQYF; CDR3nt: TGTGCCAGCAGTTATAGTTTTGACAGACCTTACTACGAGCAGTACTTC
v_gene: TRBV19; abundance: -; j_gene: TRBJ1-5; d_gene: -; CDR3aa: CASSGASSNQPQHF; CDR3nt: TGTGCCAGTAGTGGGGCTTCTAGCAATCAGCCCCAGCATTTT
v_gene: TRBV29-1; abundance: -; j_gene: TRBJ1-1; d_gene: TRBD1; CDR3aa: CSVFTGTGNTEAFF; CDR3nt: TGCAGCGTTTTTACCGGGACAGGGAACACTGAAGCTTTCTTT
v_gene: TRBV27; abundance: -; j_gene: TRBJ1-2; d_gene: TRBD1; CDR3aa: CATRDSALYGYTF; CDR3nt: TGTGCCACCAGGGACAGTGCCCTCTATGGCTACACCTTC
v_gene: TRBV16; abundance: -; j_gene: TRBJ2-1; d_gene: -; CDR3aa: CASSLGQIHEQFF; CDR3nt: TGTGCCAGCAGCCTCGGACAGATCCATGAGCAGTTCTTC
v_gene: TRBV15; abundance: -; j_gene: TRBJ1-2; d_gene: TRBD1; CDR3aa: CATSREVQGATVAYGYTF; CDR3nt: TGTGCCACCAGCAGAGAGGTACAGGGGGCGACTGTGGCGTATGGCTACACCTTC
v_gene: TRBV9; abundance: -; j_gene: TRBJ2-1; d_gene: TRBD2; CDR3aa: CASSVGVRLAAYNEQFF; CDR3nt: TGTGCCAGCAGCGTAGGGGTGCGACTAGCGGCCTACAATGAGCAGTTCTTC
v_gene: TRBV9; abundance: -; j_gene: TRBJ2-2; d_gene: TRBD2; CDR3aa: CASSVSSGRANTGELFF; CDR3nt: TGTGCCAGCAGCGTGTCCAGCGGGAGGGCGAACACCGGGGAGCTGTTTTTT
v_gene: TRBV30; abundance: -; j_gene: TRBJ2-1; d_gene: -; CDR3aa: CAWGPRRNEQFF; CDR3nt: TGTGCCTGGGGGCCCCGGCGCAATGAGCAGTTCTTC
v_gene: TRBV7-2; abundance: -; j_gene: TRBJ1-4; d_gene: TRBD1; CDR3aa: CASSATGANEKLFF; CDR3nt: TGTGCCAGCAGCGCAACAGGGGCAAATGAAAAACTGTTTTTT
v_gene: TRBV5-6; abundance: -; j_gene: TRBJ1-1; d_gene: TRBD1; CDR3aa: CASSLTRQGEAFF; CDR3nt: TGTGCCAGCAGCTTGACACGACAGGGGGAAGCTTTCTTT
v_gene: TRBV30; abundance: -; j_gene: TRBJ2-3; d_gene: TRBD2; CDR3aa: CAWSAFGGLAGGVTDTQYF; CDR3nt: TGTGCCTGGAGTGCCTTTGGGGGACTAGCGGGGGGAGTAACAGATACGCAGTATTTT
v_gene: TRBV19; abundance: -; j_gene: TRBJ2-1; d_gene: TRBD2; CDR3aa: CASSERLAVYNEQFF; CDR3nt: TGTGCCAGTAGCGAAAGGCTAGCGGTCTACAATGAGCAGTTCTTC
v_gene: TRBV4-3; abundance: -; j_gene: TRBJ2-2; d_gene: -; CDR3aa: CASSNEPGELFF; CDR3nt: TGCGCCAGCAGCAATGAGCCCGGGGAGCTGTTTTTT